Presented here are 18 T cell receptor beta chains from one specimen sequenced in a study of OX40 agonist ivuxolimab in advanced cancers. The repertoire was sequenced with immunoSEQ multiplex PCR; TCRdb's copy has only in-frame clones and lacks some. The profile shows tens of thousands of clones, 85% to 90% of them singletons. Source: CD4+ or CD8+ T cells sorted from blood, taken in a trial of the OX40 agonist ivuxolimab. These receptors came from an adult with an advanced solid tumor such as melanoma, head and neck, liver or kidney cancer.

This sequence joins TRBV5-1 and TRBJ1-1, with D uncertain. V was pared by 2 bases and J by 0 bases, with 5 bases between. The CDR3 runs to 13 residues. CDR1 SGHRS and CDR2 YFSETQ come from the germline V gene. Written as DNA, the CDR3 is TGCGCCAGCAGCTTTGAGGTGAACACTGAAGCTTTCTTT. Amino acid sequence: CASSFEVNTEAFF.

This CDR3 is CASSSGDLSYNSPLHF. The CDR3 nucleotides are TGTGCCAGCAGCTCAGGAGACCTGTCCTATAATTCACCCCTCCACTTT. The V gene is TRBV5-4, the J gene TRBJ1-6; D gene uncertain. The length of the CDR3 is 16 residues. Between the trimmed V and J ends, which lost 3 bases and 1 base, there was a span of 11 bases. The V gene's germline CDR1 is SGHNT and CDR2 YYREEE (reference sequence).

The DNA for the CDR3 is TGTGCCAGCAGGGGCCCAGCGGGAGGTTCAGATACGCAGTATTTT. Protein sequence: CASRGPAGGSDTQYF. This chain links TRBV2 with TRBJ2-3; TRBD2 aligns across 9 bases. Trimming took 6 bases from V and 4 from J; bases not matched to a gene: 8. There are 15 residues in the CDR3. Germline V CDR1 and CDR2: SNHLY, FYNNEI.

The J gene is TRBJ2-1, the V gene TRBV7-9; 10 bases align to TRBD2. The germline gives CDR1 SEHNR, CDR2 FQNEAQ (reference sequence). The CDR3 totals 17 residues. With 0 bases clipped from V and 7 bases from J, the junction kept 9 bases outside the gene matches. Here the CDR3 reads CASSLAGSSGRGNEQFF. In DNA, the CDR3 is TGTGCCAGCAGCTTAGCGGGTTCTAGCGGGAGAGGGAATGAGCAGTTCTTC.

Only a few counts were recorded for this clone. CDR3 nucleotide sequence: TGCGCCAGCCAACTAGCGGGGGGTGATACGCAGTATTTT. This gives the protein CASQLAGGDTQYF. The genes are TRBV5-1 and TRBJ2-3; 12 bases align to TRBD2. From germline, CDR1 is SGHRS and CDR2 YFSETQ. Trimming took 7 bases from V and 6 from J; bases not matched to a gene: 3. The length of the CDR3 is 13 residues.

The sample holds a few counts of this clone. The chain joins TRBV7-2 to TRBJ1-6; D might be TRBD1 (6 bases). Trimming removed 4 bases from V and 3 bases from J, with 13 bases in between. The germline V gene encodes CDR1 SGHTA and CDR2 FQGNSA. This CDR3 contains 16 residues. In DNA, the CDR3 is TGTGCCAGCAGCTCCGACAGGTTATACTATAATTCACCCCTCCACTTT. This sequence encodes CASSSDRLYYNSPLHF.

The rearrangement links TRBV7-6 to TRBJ2-7; 7 bases match TRBD2. Per germline, CDR1 SGHVS and CDR2 FNYEAQ. The CDR3 totals 14 residues. Trimming cost V 0 bases and J 7 bases; bases outside gene matches: 6. CDR3 DNA: TGTGCCAGCAGCTTAGCGAGCGGGGATGGAGAGCAGTACTTC. Its translation is CASSLASGDGEQYF.

The chain links TRBV5-6 to TRBJ2-1; D is possibly TRBD2 (5 bases). This CDR3 is 15 amino acids long. Trimming removed 2 bases from V and 7 bases from J, with 16 bases in between. From germline, CDR1 is SGHDT and CDR2 YYEEEE. CDR3 nucleotides: TGTGCCAGCAGCTTTTCAGTGGGAGTATCAAATGAGCAGTTCTTC. Residues: CASSFSVGVSNEQFF.

The gene calls are TRBV10-3 and TRBJ1-5; D unresolved. V dropped 0 bases and J dropped 3 bases, with 12 bases sitting between them. Germline lookup yields CDR1 ENHRY and CDR2 SYGVKD. The CDR3 consists of 16 residues. The CDR3 bases are TGTGCCATCAGTGAGTCGATAGTCCTTACCAATCAGCCCCAGCATTTT. Residues: CAISESIVLTNQPQHF.

The chain uses TRBV5-1 and TRBJ1-2; D possibly corresponds to TRBD1 (5 bases). Trimming took 3 bases from V and 5 from J, leaving 17 bases between them. Germline assignment: CDR1 SGHRS and CDR2 YFSETQ. This CDR3 spans 15 amino acids. CDR3 nucleotides: TGCGCCAGCAGCTGGACGACCGGGACGGAGTATGGCTACACCTTC. This gives the protein CASSWTTGTEYGYTF.

The chain carries TRBV5-6 and TRBJ1-2; 8 bases are a match to TRBD1. Trimming took 4 bases from V and 2 from J; bases not matched to a gene: 10. Germline V gene data show CDR1 as SGHDT and CDR2 as YYEEEE. CDR3 size: 16 residues. Here the CDR3 reads CASSRARTGFNYGYTF. The CDR3 DNA reads TGTGCCAGCAGCCGGGCGAGGACAGGGTTCAACTATGGCTACACCTTC.

The sample holds a few counts of this clone. This chain connects TRBV10-1 to TRBJ1-2, with D tentatively TRBD1 (5 bases). The CDR3 runs 13 residues. Trimming removed 6 bases from V and 8 bases from J, with 16 bases in between. CDR1 WNHNN and CDR2 SYGVQD come from the germline V gene (reference sequence). The CDR3 coding sequence is TGCGCCAGCAGGCGGGACGGGTTAAGCGGCTACACCTTC. It codes for CASRRDGLSGYTF.

The chain joins TRBV6-1 to TRBJ1-2; no clear D. Trimming took 6 bases from V and 5 from J, leaving 16 bases between them. There are 14 residues in the CDR3. Germline lookup yields CDR1 MNHNS and CDR2 SASEGT. DNA for the CDR3: TGTGCCAGCAGCTCTGACATCTGGGAATATGGCTACACCTTC. The encoded protein is CASSSDIWEYGYTF.

The chain uses TRBV19 and TRBJ2-3; no reliable D call. This CDR3 is 15 amino acids long. V lost 1 base and J lost 6, with 14 bases in between. Germline V gives CDR1 LNHDA, CDR2 SQIVND (reference sequence). CDR3 coding DNA: TGTGCCAGTAGTATAGGGTGGGCGGCCTGGGATACGCAGTATTTT. Residues: CASSIGWAAWDTQYF.

The rearrangement joins TRBV28 to TRBJ2-3, with 11 bases identical to TRBD2. After removal of 5 bases from V and 4 bases from J, the junction contained 8 bases not matched to a gene. CDR3 length: 16 residues. Germline loops: CDR1 MDHEN, CDR2 SYDVKM. The CDR3 bases are TGTGCCAGCAGTCCCTGGGGTAGCGGGAGGGCAGATACGCAGTATTTT. The encoded protein is CASSPWGSGRADTQYF.

This clone was observed once. The chain couples TRBV11-2 to TRBJ2-5; no clear D. The CDR3 is 15 residues long. Germline V gives CDR1 SGHAT, CDR2 FQNNGV. Trimming stripped 5 bases from V and 0 bases from J, with 13 bases between. The CDR3: CASSAQRWYQETQYF. The CDR3 DNA reads as TGTGCCAGCAGCGCTCAACGATGGTACCAAGAGACCCAGTACTTC.

This chain uses TRBV29-1 with TRBJ1-6; TRBD1 is a possible D gene (6 bases). The V and J ends lost 6 bases and 3 bases respectively, with 9 bases between them. Germline CDR1 SQVTM, CDR2 ANQGSEA. The CDR3 extends over 13 amino acids. CDR3 loop: CSVVTGYNSPLHF. CDR3 nucleotides: TGCAGCGTCGTGACAGGCTATAATTCACCCCTCCACTTT.

The CDR3 DNA reads as TGTGCCAGTAGTATAGTCTGGACAGGGGGCCAAGAGACCCAGTACTTC. Its protein product is CASSIVWTGGQETQYF. The V call is TRBV19, the J call TRBJ2-5; 10 bases fit TRBD1. Germline V lookup: CDR1 LNHDA, CDR2 SQIVND (reference sequence). With 1 base clipped from V and 1 base from J, the junction kept 3 bases outside the gene matches. The CDR3 is 16 amino acids. The variable domain in full, with the rest retrieved from reference TRBV19 and TRBJ2-5, is DGGITQSPKYLFRKEGQNVTLSCEQNLNHDAMYWYRQDPGQGLRLIYYSQIVNDFQKGDIAEGYSVSREKKESFPLTVTSAQKNPTAFYLCASSIVWTGGQETQYFGPGTRLLVL.